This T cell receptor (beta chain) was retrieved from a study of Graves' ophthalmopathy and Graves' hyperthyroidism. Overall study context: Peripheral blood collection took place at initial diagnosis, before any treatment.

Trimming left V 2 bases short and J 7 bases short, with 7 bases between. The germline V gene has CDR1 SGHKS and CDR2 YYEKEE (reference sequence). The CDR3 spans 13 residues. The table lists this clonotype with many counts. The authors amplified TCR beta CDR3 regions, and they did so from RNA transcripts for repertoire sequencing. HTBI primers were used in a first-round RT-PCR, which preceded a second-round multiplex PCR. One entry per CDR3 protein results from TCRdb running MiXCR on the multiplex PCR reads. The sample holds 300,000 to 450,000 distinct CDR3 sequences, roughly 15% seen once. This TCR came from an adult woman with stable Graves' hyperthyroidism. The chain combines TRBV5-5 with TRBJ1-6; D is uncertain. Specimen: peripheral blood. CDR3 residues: CASSLRVNSPLHF. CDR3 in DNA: TGTGCCAGCAGCTTACGAGTAAATTCACCCCTCCACTTT.